The rows below give T cell receptor beta chains drawn from one sample of a study of a mutant IDH1 vaccine in newly diagnosed glioma. Their antigen targets remain unknown. Generated by immunoSEQ multiplex PCR, the TCRdb table keeps only in-frame clones and is missing some. Of around 40,000 clones listed, 84% are singletons. The material was PBMCs, obtained from a glioma patient whose treatment included an IDH1 peptide vaccine. The source of these receptors is a woman under 30 with glioma. Some clones in this sample may be carry-over from other donors' samples. Each CDR3 is given with its conserved first and last residue. D genes are given only for firm matches. Size tells how often a clone was seen (once, few, many) or the class of an expanded clone, and some rows leave it out.

CASSEHPGSNTEAFF | TGTGCCAGCAGTGAACACCCAGGGTCAAACACTGAAGCTTTCTTT | - | TRBJ1-1 | TRBV2 | once
CASSPGLSYEQYF | TGTGCCAGCAGCCCCGGACTCTCCTACGAGCAGTACTTC | - | TRBJ2-7 | TRBV11-2 | -
CASSQGLGASRETQYF | TGTGCCAGCAGCCAAGGGCTGGGAGCTAGCCGGGAGACCCAGTACTTC | - | TRBJ2-5 | TRBV4-2 | -
CASKGAGGPGNTIYF | TGTGCCAGCAAAGGGGCCGGCGGGCCCGGAAACACCATATATTTT | - | TRBJ1-3 | TRBV5-6 | -
CASSQDPPGREETQYF | TGCGCCAGCAGCCAAGATCCCCCAGGGAGGGAGGAGACCCAGTACTTC | TRBD2 | TRBJ2-5 | TRBV4-1 | -
CASSLAAMNTEAFF | TGTGCCAGCAGCTTAGCGGCCATGAACACTGAAGCTTTCTTT | - | TRBJ1-1 | TRBV7-9 | -
CASGGAGVAGYTF | TGTGCCAGCGGGGGGGCGGGGGTTGCTGGCTACACCTTC | - | TRBJ1-2 | TRBV27 | -
CASSPGLAGVQETQYF | TGTGCCAGCAGTCCCGGACTAGCGGGGGTCCAAGAGACCCAGTACTTC | TRBD2 | TRBJ2-5 | TRBV27 | once
CASSFLAATYEQYF | TGCGCCAGCAGCTTCCTAGCAGCCACCTACGAGCAGTACTTC | - | TRBJ2-7 | TRBV5-1 | few
CASSLVMRYSNQPQHF | TGTGCCAGCAGCTTAGTTATGAGATATAGCAATCAGCCCCAGCATTTT | - | TRBJ1-5 | TRBV7-2 | -
CASIRAGGNTGELFF | TGTGCCTCAATTAGAGCGGGAGGGAACACCGGGGAGCTGTTTTTT | TRBD2 | TRBJ2-2 | TRBV30 | -
CASSIGTGDSYEQYF | TGTGCCAGTAGTATAGGGACAGGGGACTCCTACGAGCAGTACTTC | TRBD1 | TRBJ2-7 | TRBV19 | -
CASSVTPEGPQHF | TGTGCCAGCAGCGTTACCCCTGAGGGGCCCCAGCATTTT | - | TRBJ1-5 | TRBV11-2 | -
CASSPLAGPNTGELFF | TGTGCCAGCAGCCCACTAGCGGGGCCGAACACCGGGGAGCTGTTTTTT | TRBD2 | TRBJ2-2 | TRBV9 | -
CASSTVDRGYGNTIYF | TGTGCCAGCAGCACGGTGGACAGGGGTTATGGAAACACCATATATTTT | - | TRBJ1-3 | TRBV21-1 | -
CASSERDATNEKLFF | TGTGCCAGCAGTGAGCGGGATGCAACTAATGAAAAACTGTTTTTT | - | TRBJ1-4 | TRBV6-1 | -
CASSLIGRETQYF | TGCGCCAGCAGCTTGATAGGAAGAGAGACCCAGTACTTC | - | TRBJ2-5 | TRBV5-1 | -
CASSLINIGGAYGNTIYF | TGTGCCAGCAGCTTAATCAATATCGGTGGGGCGTATGGAAACACCATATATTTT | - | TRBJ1-3 | TRBV5-4 | -
CASSVEVGAVTGELFF | TGTGCCAGCAGCGTAGAGGTAGGGGCCGTCACCGGGGAGCTGTTTTTT | - | TRBJ2-2 | TRBV9 | -
CASSVGWRGSQPQHF | TGTGCCAGCAGCGTAGGGTGGAGGGGCAGTCAGCCCCAGCATTTT | - | TRBJ1-5 | TRBV9 | -
CSVLMGQEGYGYTF | TGCAGCGTCCTGATGGGACAGGAAGGCTATGGCTACACCTTC | TRBD1 | TRBJ1-2 | TRBV29-1 | -
CASSITADGYEQYF | TGTGCCAGTAGTATCACAGCCGACGGCTACGAGCAGTACTTC | - | TRBJ2-7 | TRBV19 | -
CASRDSLNTEAFF | TGTGCCAGCAGGGACAGCCTTAACACTGAAGCTTTCTTT | - | TRBJ1-1 | TRBV6-5 | few
CASSFNPGLLDNEQFF | TGTGCCAGCAGCTTTAATCCAGGACTCCTCGACAATGAGCAGTTCTTC | - | TRBJ2-1 | TRBV5-6 | -
CASRTKGGHPGKLFF | TGTGCCAGTAGGACCAAGGGAGGCCATCCGGGAAAACTGTTTTTT | - | TRBJ1-4 | TRBV19 | few
CASSLTTRENIQYF | TGTGCCAGCAGCCTAACGACCCGGGAAAACATTCAGTACTTC | - | TRBJ2-4 | TRBV9 | -
CARHPGTEAFF | TGTGCTAGGCATCCGGGGACGGAAGCTTTCTTT | - | TRBJ1-1 | TRBV7-4 | few
CASSDGVLGSSSGANVLTF | TGTGCCAGCAGTGACGGTGTATTAGGGTCCAGCTCTGGGGCCAACGTCCTGACTTTC | - | TRBJ2-6 | TRBV6-1 | -
CASSLGPPAEGYTF | TGTGCCAGCAGCTTGGGGCCCCCGGCTGAGGGCTACACCTTC | - | TRBJ1-2 | TRBV5-4 | -
CASSPGTKGETQYF | TGCGCCAGCAGCCCCGGGACCAAGGGGGAGACCCAGTACTTC | - | TRBJ2-5 | TRBV5-1 | -
CAIGGLHYEQYF | TGTGCCATCGGGGGACTGCACTACGAGCAGTACTTC | - | TRBJ2-7 | TRBV10-3 | few
CASRTRTKNTEAFF | TGTGCCAGCAGAACGAGGACAAAGAACACTGAAGCTTTCTTT | - | TRBJ1-1 | TRBV6-6 | -
CASSPGQVSNYEQYF | TGTGCCAGCAGCCCAGGACAGGTCTCGAACTACGAGCAGTACTTC | TRBD1 | TRBJ2-7 | TRBV11-3 | -
CASRSTGYRGYTF | TGTGCCAGCAGGTCTACAGGCTACCGGGGCTACACCTTC | - | TRBJ1-2 | TRBV6-1 | -
CASSTLAGGRETQYF | TGTGCCAGTAGTACACTAGCGGGGGGGCGAGAGACCCAGTACTTC | TRBD2 | TRBJ2-5 | TRBV19 | -
CASSLVGQGIINSPLHF | TGTGCCAGCAGCTTGGTGGGACAGGGAATTATAAATTCACCCCTCCACTTT | TRBD1 | TRBJ1-6 | TRBV5-6 | -
CASSLSSGSNEQFF | TGTGCCAGCAGCTTATCTAGCGGGAGCAATGAGCAGTTCTTC | TRBD2 | TRBJ2-1 | TRBV11-3 | -
CASSIAEDTQYF | TGTGCCAGTAGTATAGCAGAAGATACGCAGTATTTT | - | TRBJ2-3 | TRBV19 | -
CATTARGPQYGYTF | TGTGCCACCACCGCGCGGGGGCCCCAGTACGGCTACACCTTC | - | TRBJ1-2 | TRBV19 | -
CASSFVGEQYF | TGTGCCAGCAGCTTTGTAGGCGAGCAGTACTTC | - | TRBJ2-7 | TRBV7-2 | -
CASSPGLGGTEAFF | TGTGCCAGCTCACCTGGTTTGGGGGGGACTGAAGCTTTCTTT | - | TRBJ1-1 | TRBV18 | -
CASRHPAGAPTSAYEQYF | TGCGCCAGCAGACACCCCGCGGGGGCCCCGACTAGCGCCTACGAGCAGTACTTC | TRBD2 | TRBJ2-7 | TRBV5-1 | -
CASSLPRTTTLSSYNEQFF | TGTGCCAGCAGCTTACCAAGGACCACAACCCTTAGCTCCTACAATGAGCAGTTCTTC | - | TRBJ2-1 | TRBV7-6 | -
CASSPRETQYF | TGTGCCAGCTCACCGAGGGAGACCCAGTACTTC | - | TRBJ2-5 | TRBV18 | -
CSVEKDLPYEQYF | TGCAGCGTCGAAAAAGACCTACCCTACGAGCAGTACTTC | - | TRBJ2-7 | TRBV29-1 | -
CASSLQARNTEAFF | TGTGCCAGCAGCCTACAGGCCCGGAACACTGAAGCTTTCTTT | - | TRBJ1-1 | TRBV11-2 | -
CASSVVYNEQFF | TGTGCCAGCAGTGTTGTGTACAATGAGCAGTTCTTC | - | TRBJ2-1 | TRBV6-1 | -
CASSQEPRPDPYGYTF | TGCGCCAGCAGCCAAGAGCCGAGGCCCGACCCCTATGGCTACACCTTC | - | TRBJ1-2 | TRBV4-1 | once
CASSFQTASKIGYTF | TGTGCCAGCAGCTTCCAGACAGCCTCCAAGATAGGCTACACCTTC | - | TRBJ1-2 | TRBV5-8 | -
CAWSPQGIAEAFF | TGTGCCTGGAGTCCACAGGGGATCGCTGAAGCTTTCTTT | TRBD1 | TRBJ1-1 | TRBV30 | -
CASFLRASNEQFF | TGTGCCAGCTTCCTCCGGGCTAGCAATGAGCAGTTCTTC | - | TRBJ2-1 | TRBV2 | -
CASSLARQGGQPQHF | TGTGCCAGCAGCTTAGCCCGCCAGGGTGGTCAGCCCCAGCATTTT | - | TRBJ1-5 | TRBV7-9 | -
CASGRERARTEAFF | TGTGCTAGTGGTCGGGAGCGGGCGCGCACTGAAGCTTTCTTT | - | TRBJ1-1 | TRBV12-5 | -
CATRGERSPLHF | TGTGCCACCCGGGGCGAGAGGTCACCCCTCCACTTT | - | TRBJ1-6 | TRBV2 | -
CASSPSGRADTQYF | TGTGCCAGCAGCCCGAGTGGCCGGGCAGATACGCAGTATTTT | - | TRBJ2-3 | TRBV9 | -
CASSPGRVPITGELFF | TGTGCCAGCTCACCCGGCCGGGTCCCCATCACCGGGGAGCTGTTTTTT | - | TRBJ2-2 | TRBV18 | -
CASSRGGAQEQYF | TGTGCCAGCAGTAGAGGGGGGGCGCAGGAGCAGTACTTC | - | TRBJ2-7 | TRBV27 | -
CATDTGLADPYEQYF | TGTGCCACCGATACCGGACTAGCGGACCCCTACGAGCAGTACTTC | TRBD2 | TRBJ2-7 | TRBV2 | -